This TCR beta chain was obtained from a study of T cell responses to AZD1222 COVID-19 vaccine. Findings and caveats of the study: Close to half of all spike-specific TCRs reportedly target regions of the variants that are unmutated.

This clone appeared a single time. What it binds is not known. Trimming took 7 bases from V and 2 from J, leaving 10 bases between them. The germline CDR1 and CDR2 sequences are SGHKS and YYEKEE (reference sequence). The CDR3 runs 12 residues. The protocol was immunoSEQ multiplex PCR, while the TCRdb copy is restricted to in-frame clones and leaves out a portion. This sample has 110,000 or so clones, with about 89% found just once. The specimen comprised peripheral blood, sampled on day 0 of AZD1222 vaccination. This sequence originates from an adult in good health. The chain combines TRBV5-5 with TRBJ2-7, with a tentative D call TRBD2 (6 bases). CDR3 nucleotides: TGTGCCAGCGGCGGGACTCCCTACGAGCAGTACTTC. Translation: CASGGTPYEQYF.